The 15 T cell receptor beta chains reported below all come from one sample, sequenced in a study of T-cell memory formation after mild COVID-19. Via MiXCR, TCRdb re-called the 5' RACE reads, giving one row per CDR3 protein. The sample records 200,000 to 300,000 distinct CDR3 sequences, approximately 9% being singletons. Sequenced input: PBMCs or a T cell subset sorted from them (not recorded which). The receptors were gathered from a man in his late teens or twenties who had mild COVID-19 (a few samples of this study predate the infection). Cell type and time point are not known.

J is TRBJ2-7 and V is TRBV25-1; weak D call: TRBD2 (5 bases). Germline V gene data show CDR1 as MGHDK and CDR2 as SYGVNS. Trimming shortened V by 1 base and J by 6 bases, and 7 bases separated the two germline ends. CDR3 length: 12 residues. The CDR3 protein is CASSEFEGEQYF. The CDR3 region has the DNA TGTGCCAGCAGTGAATTCGAGGGCGAGCAGTACTTC.

This chain uses TRBV28 with TRBJ1-2; weak D call: TRBD1 (6 bases). The CDR3 length is 14 residues. Trimming left V 3 bases short and J 2 bases short, with 10 bases between. CDR1 MDHEN and CDR2 SYDVKM come from the germline V gene. The CDR3 DNA reads TGTGCCAGCAGTTTTCAGGGGCGCAACTATGGCTACACCTTC. This translates into CASSFQGRNYGYTF.

Only a few counts were recorded for this clonotype. The V and J genes are TRBV6-5 and TRBJ1-2; TRBD1 agrees at 7 bases. The germline V gene has CDR1 MNHEY and CDR2 SVGAGI. This CDR3 is built from 15 residues. With V trimmed by 0 bases and J by 4 bases, 5 bases remained unmatched. The CDR3: CASSYSLTGAYGYTF. Here the CDR3 DNA reads TGTGCCAGCAGTTACTCCCTTACAGGGGCCTATGGCTACACCTTC.

The rearrangement joins TRBV6-5 to TRBJ2-5, with D tentatively TRBD1 (5 bases). The CDR3 totals 14 residues. V dropped 6 bases and J dropped 2 bases, with 13 bases sitting between them. Germline values: CDR1 MNHEY, CDR2 SVGAGI. The CDR3 region is CASSWGSEQETQYF. The CDR3 DNA is TGTGCCAGCAGCTGGGGCAGCGAACAAGAGACCCAGTACTTC.

This clonotype was found many times. This chain uses TRBV3-1 with TRBJ1-2; perhaps TRBD1 as D (5 bases). The CDR3 length is 14 residues. Germline V CDR1 and CDR2: LGHDT, YNNKEL (reference sequence). Trimming pared 2 bases from V and 2 bases from J, leaving 9 bases between. The CDR3 region has the DNA TGTGCCAGCAGCCAAAAGACAGTGAACTATGGCTACACCTTC. This sequence encodes CASSQKTVNYGYTF.

In this sample, this clonotype turned up many times. The rearrangement joins TRBV20-1 to TRBJ2-2; no definite D call. V gave up 0 bases and J gave up 2 bases, with 13 bases separating them. The CDR3 runs to 16 residues. Germline loops: CDR1 DFQATT, CDR2 SNEGSKA (reference sequence). CDR3: CSARDGQAQNTGELFF. CDR3 sequence (DNA): TGCAGTGCTAGAGATGGCCAGGCTCAAAACACCGGGGAGCTGTTTTTT.

This chain uses TRBV7-9 with TRBJ2-3; 10 positions match TRBD2. The V gene's germline CDR1 is SEHNR and CDR2 FQNEAQ (reference sequence). This CDR3 region has 15 residues. The V segment lost 7 bases and the J segment 8 bases; nucleotides outside the gene matches: 12. The CDR3 DNA follows: TGTGCCAGCACCCAGCGGGGGGGCGTTTTGGGTACGCAGTATTTT. Protein: CASTQRGGVLGTQYF.

This clonotype was counted between two and nine times. The chain has TRBV13 and TRBJ2-1; 7 bases line up with TRBD2. Germline CDR1 PRHDT, CDR2 FYEKMQ (reference sequence). The trim removed 2 bases at V and 4 bases at J, leaving 5 bases unmatched. CDR3 length: 15 residues. The CDR3 sequence: CASSLSTSVYNEQFF. CDR3 sequence (DNA): TGTGCCAGCAGCTTAAGCACTAGCGTATACAATGAGCAGTTCTTC.

This clonotype was seen more than once but under ten times. This sequence joins TRBV5-8 and TRBJ2-5; the match to TRBD2 covers 11 bases. Germline V gives CDR1 SGHTS, CDR2 YDEGEE. With 4 bases clipped from V and 4 bases from J, the junction kept 6 bases outside the gene matches. This CDR3 comprises 15 residues. CDR3 bases: TGTGCCAGCAGCGATAGCGGGGGGGCCGGAGAGACCCAGTACTTC. Its protein is CASSDSGGAGETQYF.

This clonotype has ten or more counts. The genes are TRBV5-1 and TRBJ1-2; no definite D call. The germline gives CDR1 SGHRS, CDR2 YFSETQ. The CDR3 extends over 11 amino acids. Trimming pared 0 bases from V and 12 bases from J, leaving 9 bases between. CDR3 in amino acids: CASSLGSLHTF. CDR3 bases: TGCGCCAGCAGCTTGGGCAGCCTACACACCTTC.

This clonotype appeared a few times. V gene TRBV7-9 combines with J gene TRBJ2-1; unclear D gene. Trimming stripped 1 base from V and 13 bases from J, with 8 bases between. Germline V gives CDR1 SEHNR, CDR2 FQNEAQ (reference sequence). The CDR3 has 11 residues. The CDR3, as DNA: TGTGCCAGCAGCTTAGGTGACCGACAGTTCTTC. Its protein product is CASSLGDRQFF.

This clonotype was observed a few times. The rearrangement uses TRBV7-9 and TRBJ2-5; unclear D gene. V shed 11 bases and J shed 4 bases, with 17 bases lying between them. Germline V gives CDR1 SEHNR, CDR2 FQNEAQ (reference sequence). The CDR3 contains 13 residues. CDR3 in DNA: TGTGCCTGCGACCCTCTTGAGAGAGAGACCCAGTACTTC. Amino acids: CACDPLERETQYF.

This clonotype was recorded a few times. The V and J genes are TRBV4-3 and TRBJ1-1; D may be TRBD1 (5 bases). The germline V gene encodes CDR1 LGHNA and CDR2 YSLEER. Trimming stripped 2 bases from V and 7 bases from J, with 11 bases between. The CDR3 extends over 13 amino acids. The CDR3 reads CASSQSPDNEAFF. CDR3 nucleotides: TGCGCCAGCAGCCAATCCCCGGACAATGAAGCTTTCTTT.

The chain uses TRBV12-3 or TRBV12-4 and TRBJ2-7; D ambiguous. Trimming shortened V by 6 bases and J by 2 bases, and 11 bases separated the two germline ends. There are 13 residues in the CDR3. The CDR3 reads CASSPLPAYEQYF. For the CDR3, the DNA is TGTGCCAGCAGCCCTCTCCCGGCCTACGAGCAGTACTTC.

This chain uses TRBV28 with TRBJ1-2; 7 positions match TRBD1. Unmatched junction bases numbered 8, after V lost 5 bases and J lost 2 bases. Germline CDR1 is MDHEN and CDR2 is SYDVKM. The CDR3 totals 15 residues. Here the CDR3 reads CASSLQQTGNYGYTF. The CDR3, as DNA: TGTGCCAGCAGTCTACAACAGACAGGGAACTATGGCTACACCTTC.